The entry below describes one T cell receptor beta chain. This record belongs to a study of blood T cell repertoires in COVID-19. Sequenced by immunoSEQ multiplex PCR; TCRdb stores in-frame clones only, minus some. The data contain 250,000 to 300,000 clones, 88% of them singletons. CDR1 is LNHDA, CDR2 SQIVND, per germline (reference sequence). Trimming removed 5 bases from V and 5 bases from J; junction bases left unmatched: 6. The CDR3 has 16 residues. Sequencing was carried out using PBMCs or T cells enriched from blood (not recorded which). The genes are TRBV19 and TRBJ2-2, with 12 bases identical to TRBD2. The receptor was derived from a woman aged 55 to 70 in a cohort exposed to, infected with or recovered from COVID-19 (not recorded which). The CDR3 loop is CASSVGLAGRTGELFF. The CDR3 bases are TGTGCCAGTAGTGTCGGACTAGCGGGAAGGACCGGGGAGCTGTTTTTT.